This TCR beta chain was documented in a study of identical twins. Overall study findings and caveats: Twins' surplus sharing was weaker for beta out-of-frame sequences. In zero-insertion analyses, partial confounding could arise from invariant MAIT and iNKT cells.

TCRdb used MiXCR to reprocess the 5' RACE reads, holding one entry per CDR3 protein. The table records 310,000 or so distinct CDR3 sequences, around 8.8% of them present only once. This clonotype has a handful of counts. Its antigen remains unidentified. Healthy Caucasians supplied all donations. There are 14 residues in the CDR3. Germline lookup yields CDR1 SEHNR and CDR2 FQNEAQ (reference sequence). The V end lost 3 bases, the J end lost 0 bases, and 8 bases lay between the germline ends. This sample was also put to use in a study of yellow fever vaccine responses in identical twins.

The sample taken for sequencing was memory (CD45RO+) T cells sorted from blood. This clonotype was obtained from a woman aged 18 to 35 in good health. The V call is TRBV7-9, the J call TRBJ1-1, with D unresolved. The CDR3 DNA reads TGTGCCAGCAGCTTTTCACCCATGAACACTGAAGCTTTCTTT. Protein product: CASSFSPMNTEAFF.